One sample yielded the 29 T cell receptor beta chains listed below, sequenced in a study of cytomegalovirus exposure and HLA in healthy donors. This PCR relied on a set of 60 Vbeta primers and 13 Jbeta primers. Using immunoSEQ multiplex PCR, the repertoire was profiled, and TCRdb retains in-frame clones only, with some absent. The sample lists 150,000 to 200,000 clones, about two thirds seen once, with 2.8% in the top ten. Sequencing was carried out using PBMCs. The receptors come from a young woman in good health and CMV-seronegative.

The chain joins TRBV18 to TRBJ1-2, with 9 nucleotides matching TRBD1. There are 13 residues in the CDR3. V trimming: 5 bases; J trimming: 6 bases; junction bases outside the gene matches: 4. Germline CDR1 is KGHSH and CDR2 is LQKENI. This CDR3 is CASSTGTGNGYTF. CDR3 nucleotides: TGTGCCAGCTCAACCGGGACAGGGAATGGCTACACCTTC.

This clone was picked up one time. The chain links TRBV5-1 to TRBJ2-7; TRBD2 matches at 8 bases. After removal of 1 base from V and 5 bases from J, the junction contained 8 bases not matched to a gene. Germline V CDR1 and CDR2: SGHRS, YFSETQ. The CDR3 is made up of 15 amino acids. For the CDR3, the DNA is TGCGCCAGCAGCTTGTACGGGAGGGCCCTTGACGAGCAGTACTTC. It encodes CASSLYGRALDEQYF. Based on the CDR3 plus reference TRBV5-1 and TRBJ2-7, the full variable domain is KAGVTQTPRYLIKTRGQQVTLSCSPISGHRSVSWYQQTPGQGLQFLFEYFSETQRNKGNFPGRFSGRQFSNSRSEMNVSTLELGDSALYLCASSLYGRALDEQYFGPGTRLTVT.

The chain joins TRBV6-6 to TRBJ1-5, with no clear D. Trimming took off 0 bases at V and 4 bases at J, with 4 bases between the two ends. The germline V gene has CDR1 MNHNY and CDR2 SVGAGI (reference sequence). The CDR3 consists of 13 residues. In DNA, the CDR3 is TGTGCCAGCAGTTACTCGAGGAATCAGCCCCAGCATTTT. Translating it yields CASSYSRNQPQHF.

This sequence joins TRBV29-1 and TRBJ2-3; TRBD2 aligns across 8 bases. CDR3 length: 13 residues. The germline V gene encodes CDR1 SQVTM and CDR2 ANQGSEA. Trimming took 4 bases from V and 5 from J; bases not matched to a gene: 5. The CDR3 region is CSVAGTRRDTQYF. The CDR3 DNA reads TGCAGCGTTGCCGGGACTAGAAGAGATACGCAGTATTTT.

The CDR3 DNA sequence: TGTGCCAGCAGTGAAGCGCGACGGGGGAACAATCAGCCCCAGCATTTT. Translating it yields CASSEARRGNNQPQHF. The V and J genes are TRBV6-1 and TRBJ1-5; D is perhaps TRBD1 (5 bases). V dropped 0 bases and J dropped 3 bases, with 12 bases sitting between them. The length of the CDR3 is 16 residues. CDR1 MNHNS and CDR2 SASEGT come from the germline V gene.

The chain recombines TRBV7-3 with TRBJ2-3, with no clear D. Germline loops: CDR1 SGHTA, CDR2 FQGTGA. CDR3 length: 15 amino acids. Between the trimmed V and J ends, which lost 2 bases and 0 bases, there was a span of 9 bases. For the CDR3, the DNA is TGTGCCAGCAGCTTAGGATCCAGGAGCACAGATACGCAGTATTTT. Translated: CASSLGSRSTDTQYF.

The chain's CDR3 is CASRGDPGANVLTF. CDR3 DNA sequence: TGTGCCAGTCGGGGAGATCCGGGGGCCAACGTCCTGACTTTC. V gene TRBV19 combines with J gene TRBJ2-6; the D gene is possibly TRBD2 (5 bases). This CDR3 is built from 14 residues. The V end lost 8 bases, the J end lost 4 bases, and 12 bases lay between the germline ends. Germline lookup yields CDR1 LNHDA and CDR2 SQIVND (reference sequence).

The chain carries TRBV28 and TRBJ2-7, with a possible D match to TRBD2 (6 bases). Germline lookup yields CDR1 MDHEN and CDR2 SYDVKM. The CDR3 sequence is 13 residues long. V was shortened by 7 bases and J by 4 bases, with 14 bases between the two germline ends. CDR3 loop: CASKGSGDYEQYF. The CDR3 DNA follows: TGTGCCAGCAAGGGTAGCGGTGATTACGAGCAGTACTTC.

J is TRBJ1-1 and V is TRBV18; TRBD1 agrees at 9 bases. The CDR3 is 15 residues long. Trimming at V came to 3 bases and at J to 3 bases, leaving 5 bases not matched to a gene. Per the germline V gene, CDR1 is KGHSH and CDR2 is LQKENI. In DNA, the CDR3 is TGTGCCAGCTCACCGGAGACAGGGGGGTACACTGAAGCTTTCTTT. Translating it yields CASSPETGGYTEAFF.

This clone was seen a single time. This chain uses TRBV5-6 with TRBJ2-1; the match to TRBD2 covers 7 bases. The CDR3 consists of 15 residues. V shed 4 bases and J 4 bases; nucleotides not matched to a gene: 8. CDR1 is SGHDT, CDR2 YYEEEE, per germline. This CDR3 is CASSHLAATYNEQFF. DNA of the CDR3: TGTGCCAGCAGCCATCTAGCGGCTACTTACAATGAGCAGTTCTTC.

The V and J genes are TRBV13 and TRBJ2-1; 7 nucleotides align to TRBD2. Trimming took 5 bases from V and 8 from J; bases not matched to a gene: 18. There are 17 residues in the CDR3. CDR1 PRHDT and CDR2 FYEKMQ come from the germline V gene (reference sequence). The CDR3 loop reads CASSHTSYRTSIYEQFF. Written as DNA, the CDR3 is TGTGCCAGCAGCCACACTTCCTACAGGACTAGTATCTATGAGCAGTTCTTC.

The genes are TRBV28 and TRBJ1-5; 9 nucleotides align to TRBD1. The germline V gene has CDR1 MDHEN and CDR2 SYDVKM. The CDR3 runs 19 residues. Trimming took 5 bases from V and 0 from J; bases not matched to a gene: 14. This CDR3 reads CASSTEPGTGTYSNQPQHF. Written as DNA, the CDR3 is TGTGCCAGCAGTACCGAACCCGGGACAGGGACGTATAGCAATCAGCCCCAGCATTTT.

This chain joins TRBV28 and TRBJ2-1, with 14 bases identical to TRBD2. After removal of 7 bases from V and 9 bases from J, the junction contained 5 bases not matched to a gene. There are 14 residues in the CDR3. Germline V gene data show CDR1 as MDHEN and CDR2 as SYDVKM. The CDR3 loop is CASKGLAGELEQFF. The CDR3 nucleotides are TGTGCCAGCAAGGGACTAGCGGGAGAACTTGAGCAGTTCTTC.

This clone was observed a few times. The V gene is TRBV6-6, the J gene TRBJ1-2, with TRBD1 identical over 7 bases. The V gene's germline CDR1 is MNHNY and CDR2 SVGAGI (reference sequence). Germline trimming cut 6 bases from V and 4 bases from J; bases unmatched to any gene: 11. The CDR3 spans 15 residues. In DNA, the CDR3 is TGTGCCAGCAGGCGGGGGGGCCAGGGGGTCTATGGCTACACCTTC. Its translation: CASRRGGQGVYGYTF.

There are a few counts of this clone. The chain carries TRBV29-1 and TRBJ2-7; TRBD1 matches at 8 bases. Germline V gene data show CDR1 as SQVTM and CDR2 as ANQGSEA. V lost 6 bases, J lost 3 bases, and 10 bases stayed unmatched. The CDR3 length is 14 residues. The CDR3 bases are TGCAGCGTCCGACAGGGGATGAGGAACTACGAGCAGTACTTC. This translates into CSVRQGMRNYEQYF.

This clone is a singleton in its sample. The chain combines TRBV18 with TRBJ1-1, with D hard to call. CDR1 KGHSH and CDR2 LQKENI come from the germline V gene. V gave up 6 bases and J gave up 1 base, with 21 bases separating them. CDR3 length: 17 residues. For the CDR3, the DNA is TGTGCCAGCTCCCCGGCCGTGAGGGAACTTTCGAACACTGAAGCTTTCTTT. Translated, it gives CASSPAVRELSNTEAFF.

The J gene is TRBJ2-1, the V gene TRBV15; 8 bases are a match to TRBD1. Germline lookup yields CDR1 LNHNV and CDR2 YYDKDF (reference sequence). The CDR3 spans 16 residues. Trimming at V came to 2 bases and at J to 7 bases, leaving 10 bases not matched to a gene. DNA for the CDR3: TGTGCCACCAGCAGAACTAACAGGGGGGTGAGGAATGAGCAGTTCTTC. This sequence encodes CATSRTNRGVRNEQFF.

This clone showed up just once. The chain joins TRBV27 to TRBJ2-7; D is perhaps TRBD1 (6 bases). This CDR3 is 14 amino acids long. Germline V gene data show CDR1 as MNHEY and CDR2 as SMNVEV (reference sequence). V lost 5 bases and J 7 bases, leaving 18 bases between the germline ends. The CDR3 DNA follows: TGTGCCAGCAGTCTAACAGGGAGCTACTTGGAGCAGTACTTC. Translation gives CASSLTGSYLEQYF.

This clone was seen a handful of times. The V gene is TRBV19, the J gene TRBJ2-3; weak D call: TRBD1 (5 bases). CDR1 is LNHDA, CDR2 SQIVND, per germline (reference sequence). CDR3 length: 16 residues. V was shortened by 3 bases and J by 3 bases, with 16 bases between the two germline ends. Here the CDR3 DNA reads TGTGCCAGTAGTATCTTCGAGTCAACAGGTACAGATACGCAGTATTTT. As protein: CASSIFESTGTDTQYF.

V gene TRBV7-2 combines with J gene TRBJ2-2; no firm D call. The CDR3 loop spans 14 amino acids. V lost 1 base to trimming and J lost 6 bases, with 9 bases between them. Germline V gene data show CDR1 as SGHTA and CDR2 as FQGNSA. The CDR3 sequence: CASSLVLLAGELFF. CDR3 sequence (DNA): TGTGCCAGCAGCTTAGTCCTGTTAGCCGGGGAGCTGTTTTTT.

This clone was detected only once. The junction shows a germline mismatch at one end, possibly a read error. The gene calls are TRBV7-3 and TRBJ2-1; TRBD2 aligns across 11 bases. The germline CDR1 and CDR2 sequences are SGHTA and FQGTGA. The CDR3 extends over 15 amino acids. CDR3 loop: CASSLTSGGNNEQFF. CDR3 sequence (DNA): TGTGCCAGCAGCCTAACTAGCGGGGGAAACAATGAGCAGTTCTTC. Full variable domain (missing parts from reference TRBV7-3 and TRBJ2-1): GAGVSQTPSNKVTEKGKYVELRCDPISGHTALYWYRQSLGQGPEFLIYFQGTGAADDSGLPNDRFFAVRPEGSVSTLKIQRTERGDSAVYLCASSLTSGGNNEQFFGPGTRLTVL.

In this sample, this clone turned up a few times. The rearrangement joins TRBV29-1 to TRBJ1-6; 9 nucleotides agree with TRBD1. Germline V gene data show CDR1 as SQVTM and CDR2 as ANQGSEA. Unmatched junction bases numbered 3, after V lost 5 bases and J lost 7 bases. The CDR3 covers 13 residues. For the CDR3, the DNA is TGCAGCGTTAGGACAGGGGCGAATTCACCCCTCCACTTT. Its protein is CSVRTGANSPLHF. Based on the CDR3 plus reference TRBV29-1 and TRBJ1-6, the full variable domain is SAVISQKPSRDICQRGTSLTIQCQVDSQVTMMFWYRQQPGQSLTLIATANQGSEATYESGFVIDKFPISRPNLTFSTLTVSNMSPEDSSIYLCSVRTGANSPLHFGNGTRLTVT.

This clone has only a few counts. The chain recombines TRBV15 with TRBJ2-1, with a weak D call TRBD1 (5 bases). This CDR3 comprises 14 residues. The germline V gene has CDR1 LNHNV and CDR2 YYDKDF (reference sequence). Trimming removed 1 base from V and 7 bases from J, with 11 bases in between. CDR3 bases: TGTGCCACCAGCAGAGCTCAAGGGGCAAATGAGCAGTTCTTC. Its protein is CATSRAQGANEQFF.

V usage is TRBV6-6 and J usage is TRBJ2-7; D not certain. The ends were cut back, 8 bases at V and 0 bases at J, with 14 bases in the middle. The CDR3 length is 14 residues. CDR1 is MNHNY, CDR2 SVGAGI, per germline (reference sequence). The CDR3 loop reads CASSYGSISYEQYF. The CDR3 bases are TGTGCCAGCTCCTACGGGTCGATCTCCTACGAGCAGTACTTC.

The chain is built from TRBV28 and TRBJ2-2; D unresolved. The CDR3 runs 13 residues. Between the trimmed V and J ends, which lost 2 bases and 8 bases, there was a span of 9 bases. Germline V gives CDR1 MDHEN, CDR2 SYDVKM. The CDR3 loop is CASSLRFFGELFF. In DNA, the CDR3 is TGTGCCAGCAGTTTACGGTTTTTTGGGGAGCTGTTTTTT.

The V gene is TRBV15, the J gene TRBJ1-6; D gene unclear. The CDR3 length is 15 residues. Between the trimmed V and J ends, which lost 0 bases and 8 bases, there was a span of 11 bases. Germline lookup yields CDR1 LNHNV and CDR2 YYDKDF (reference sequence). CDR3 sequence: CATSRELLVDSPLHF. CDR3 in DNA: TGTGCCACCAGCAGAGAATTACTGGTGGATTCACCCCTCCACTTT.

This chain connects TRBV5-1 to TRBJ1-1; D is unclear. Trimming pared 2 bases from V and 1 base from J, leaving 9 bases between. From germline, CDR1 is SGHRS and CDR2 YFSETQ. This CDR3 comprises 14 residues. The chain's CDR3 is CASSFPAANTEAFF. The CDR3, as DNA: TGCGCCAGCAGCTTCCCCGCGGCGAACACTGAAGCTTTCTTT.

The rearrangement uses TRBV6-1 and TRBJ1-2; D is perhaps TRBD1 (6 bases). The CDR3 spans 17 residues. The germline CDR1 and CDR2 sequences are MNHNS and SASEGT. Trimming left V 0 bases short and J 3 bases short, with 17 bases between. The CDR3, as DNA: TGTGCCAGCAGTGAAGCCCTCTTGGGGGGGGCCTACTATGGCTACACCTTC. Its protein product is CASSEALLGGAYYGYTF.

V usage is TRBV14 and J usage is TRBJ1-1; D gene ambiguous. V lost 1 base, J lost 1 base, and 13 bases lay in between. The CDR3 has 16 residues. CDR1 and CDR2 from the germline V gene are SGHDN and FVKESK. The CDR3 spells CASSQGWFAGNTEAFF. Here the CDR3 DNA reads TGTGCCAGCAGCCAAGGTTGGTTTGCGGGGAACACTGAAGCTTTCTTT.